Given below is one T cell receptor beta chain in context. Its antigen is unknown. It was with 60 Vbeta and 13 Jbeta primers that the PCR ran. Sequenced by immunoSEQ multiplex PCR; TCRdb stores in-frame clones only, minus some. The sample records some 93,000 clones, approximately 9% being singletons. This sample was taken from a study of cytomegalovirus exposure and HLA in healthy donors. General observations from the study: Later work associated roughly 17,000 TCR beta sequences with HLA alleles at 0.05 false discovery rate.

V trimming: 4 bases; J trimming: 3 bases; junction bases outside the gene matches: 5. Germline V gene data show CDR1 as LNHDA and CDR2 as SQIVND (reference sequence). This CDR3 is 16 amino acids long. This TCR was sampled from a man over 45 in good health and CMV-seropositive. The sample was PBMCs. The rearrangement links TRBV19 to TRBJ2-1; 11 bases fit TRBD2. This CDR3 is CASSTSSGGLYNEQFF. CDR3 coding DNA: TGTGCCAGTAGTACCTCTAGCGGGGGGCTCTACAATGAGCAGTTCTTC.